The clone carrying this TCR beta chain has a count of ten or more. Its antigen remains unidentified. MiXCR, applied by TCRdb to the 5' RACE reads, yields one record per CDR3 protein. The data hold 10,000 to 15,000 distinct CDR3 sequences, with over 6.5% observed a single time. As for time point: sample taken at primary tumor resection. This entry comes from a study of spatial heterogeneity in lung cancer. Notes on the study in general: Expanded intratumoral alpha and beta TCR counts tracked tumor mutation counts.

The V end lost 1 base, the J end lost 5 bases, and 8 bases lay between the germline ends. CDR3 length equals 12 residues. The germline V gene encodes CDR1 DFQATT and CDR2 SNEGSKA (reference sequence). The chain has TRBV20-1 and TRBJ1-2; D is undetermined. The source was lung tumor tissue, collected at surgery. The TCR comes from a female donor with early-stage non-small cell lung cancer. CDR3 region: CSARGAGYGYTF. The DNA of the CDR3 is TGCAGTGCTAGAGGGGCGGGGTATGGCTACACCTTC.